This T cell receptor (beta chain) was found in a study of control samples from healthy donors and cancer patients. The assay was immunoSEQ multiplex PCR, and TCRdb's table has in-frame clones only and misses some. The data hold about 120,000 clones, with about 83% observed a single time. Germline V CDR1 and CDR2: SNHLY, FYNNEI. This CDR3 is built from 15 residues. V was pared by 6 bases and J by 7 bases, with 16 bases between. Source material: blood. This receptor was obtained from a man aged 30 to 45 in good health. The V gene is TRBV2, the J gene TRBJ1-6, with D maybe TRBD1 (6 bases). CDR3 in amino acids: CASSEWGRGNSPLHF. The CDR3 DNA is TGTGCCAGCAGCGAATGGGGGCGAGGGAATTCACCCCTCCACTTT.